The 21 T cell receptor beta chains listed next were all sequenced from one sample in a study of cytomegalovirus exposure and HLA in healthy donors. The PCR had 60 Vbeta and 13 Jbeta primers. TCRdb's table, derived via immunoSEQ multiplex PCR, lists solely in-frame clones and lacks some. Of some 130,000 clones listed, about 80% were seen once; the top ten hold roughly 2.4%. Sequencing input: PBMCs. The origin of the receptors is a man aged 25-45 years in good health and CMV-seronegative.

This clone showed up just a few times. The rearrangement links TRBV6-1 to TRBJ1-1; D is unresolved. This CDR3 is built from 16 residues. Germline CDR1 is MNHNS and CDR2 is SASEGT. V dropped 0 bases and J dropped 8 bases, with 19 bases sitting between them. The CDR3 DNA follows: TGTGCCAGCAGTGAAGCGGGAGGTATCACTTCATTGGAAGCTTTCTTT. It yields the protein CASSEAGGITSLEAFF.

Regarding this clone: Other DNA sequences of this sample code for an identical CDR3. The rearrangement joins TRBV28 to TRBJ1-1, with a weak D call TRBD1 (5 bases). V was cut by 4 bases and J by 7 bases, with 16 bases left in between. The germline V gene encodes CDR1 MDHEN and CDR2 SYDVKM. The length of the CDR3 is 14 residues. CDR3 sequence: CASSSISGHREAFF. DNA of the CDR3: TGTGCCAGCAGTTCGATTTCAGGGCACCGTGAAGCTTTCTTT.

The chain carries TRBV5-5 and TRBJ1-5; weak D call: TRBD1 (5 bases). V was cut by 2 bases and J by 0 bases, with 12 bases left in between. There are 16 residues in the CDR3. The V gene's germline CDR1 is SGHKS and CDR2 YYEKEE (reference sequence). CDR3 coding DNA: TGTGCCAGCAGCTTATTTCAGGGCCTTAGCAATCAGCCCCAGCATTTT. The encoded protein is CASSLFQGLSNQPQHF.

The chain has TRBV7-9 and TRBJ1-4; D not resolved. Germline values: CDR1 SEHNR, CDR2 FQNEAQ (reference sequence). With 0 bases removed from V and 3 bases from J, the gap between germline ends came to 11 bases. The CDR3 runs 16 residues. CDR3 nucleotide sequence: TGTGCCAGCAGCTTAGCCGTCAGCGTACCTAATGAAAAACTGTTTTTT. Its protein product is CASSLAVSVPNEKLFF.

The genes are TRBV6-1 and TRBJ2-1, with 16 bases lining up with TRBD2. Germline V gene sequence: CDR1 MNHNS, CDR2 SASEGT. The junction had 15 bases not matched to a gene; V was cut back by 5 bases and J by 8 bases. The CDR3 length is 19 residues. CDR3 bases: TGTGCCAGCAGTAAAGGGGGACTAGCGGGAGGGCCCTCTTGGGATGAGCAGTTCTTC. Its translation: CASSKGGLAGGPSWDEQFF.

This chain joins TRBV5-8 and TRBJ1-2, with no clear D. Trimming took 0 bases from V and 9 from J, leaving 12 bases between them. The CDR3 has 13 residues. The V gene's germline CDR1 is SGHTS and CDR2 YDEGEE. CDR3 bases: TGTGCCAGCAGCTTGGGTGGAGAAGATCGCTACACCTTC. Protein sequence: CASSLGGEDRYTF.

The sample holds a few counts of this clone. This chain's CDR3 is CSVAPQGINTEAFF. Written as DNA, the CDR3 is TGCAGCGTCGCGCCACAGGGGATAAACACTGAAGCTTTCTTT. The chain joins TRBV29-1 to TRBJ1-1; 7 bases are a match to TRBD1. The junction had 9 bases not matched to a gene; V was cut back by 6 bases and J by 2 bases. Germline CDR1 reads SQVTM; CDR2 reads ANQGSEA. CDR3 length: 14 residues.

This chain uses TRBV30 with TRBJ1-1; 8 bases align to TRBD1. This CDR3 contains 16 residues. V shed 4 bases and J 2 bases; nucleotides not matched to a gene: 12. Germline V gene lookup returns CDR1 GTSNPN and CDR2 SVGIG (reference sequence). In DNA, the CDR3 is TGTGCCTGGAATCATTTAAAAGGACAGGGAAACACTGAAGCTTTCTTT. Translating gives CAWNHLKGQGNTEAFF.

The V gene is TRBV5-6, the J gene TRBJ1-1, with TRBD1 identical over 10 bases. V gave up 0 bases and J gave up 10 bases; unmatched junction bases: 6. Per the germline V gene, CDR1 is SGHDT and CDR2 is YYEEEE. This CDR3 region has 14 residues. For the CDR3, the DNA is TGTGCCAGCAGCTTGGTCGGGACAGGGGTGGGAGCTTTCTTT. It translates to CASSLVGTGVGAFF.

The chain links TRBV7-2 to TRBJ1-1; maybe TRBD1 (5 bases). The germline gives CDR1 SGHTA, CDR2 FQGNSA. V was clipped by 4 bases and J by 2 bases, with 11 bases between them. The CDR3 covers 14 residues. Here the CDR3 DNA reads TGTGCCAGCAGCTCCGACAGTAGTAACACTGAAGCTTTCTTT. Translation gives CASSSDSSNTEAFF.

The chain couples TRBV5-1 to TRBJ2-7; perhaps TRBD2 as D (5 bases). With 0 bases removed from V and 2 bases from J, the gap between germline ends came to 12 bases. This CDR3 spans 15 amino acids. Germline CDR1 is SGHRS and CDR2 is YFSETQ. The CDR3 DNA is TGCGCCAGCAGCTTGGTCTCAGAGGGTACCTACGAGCAGTACTTC. This translates into CASSLVSEGTYEQYF.

This clone was counted between two and nine times. The chain employs TRBV7-2 and TRBJ2-3; 7 positions match TRBD1. The germline V gene encodes CDR1 SGHTA and CDR2 FQGNSA. Trimming cost V 5 bases and J 3 bases; bases outside gene matches: 5. This CDR3 spans 14 amino acids. The CDR3, as DNA: TGTGCCAGCAGCCCTTCAGGGGGAACAGATACGCAGTATTTT. Translation: CASSPSGGTDTQYF.

The rearrangement links TRBV5-1 to TRBJ2-3; D possibly corresponds to TRBD2 (7 bases). V was clipped by 3 bases and J by 4 bases, with 12 bases between them. This CDR3 contains 14 residues. Germline V lookup: CDR1 SGHRS, CDR2 YFSETQ. CDR3 protein: CASSSLGGADTQYF. CDR3 bases: TGCGCCAGCAGCTCGCTAGGGGGGGCAGATACGCAGTATTTT.

The V and J genes are TRBV30 and TRBJ2-5; 9 bases align to TRBD2. The DNA end is more similar to TRBJ2-7, so the J call may be wrong. The germline V gene has CDR1 GTSNPN and CDR2 SVGIG (reference sequence). This CDR3 region has 16 residues. The CDR3 protein is CAWSVRTSGSRVEQYF. The CDR3 DNA sequence: TGTGCCTGGAGTGTACGAACTAGCGGGTCTCGTGTCGAGCAGTACTTC.

J is TRBJ1-2 and V is TRBV4-3; no clear D gene. Germline assignment: CDR1 LGHNA and CDR2 YSLEER. Between the trimmed V and J ends, which lost 3 bases and 6 bases, there was a span of 20 bases. CDR3 length equals 16 residues. CDR3 residues: CASSQRRVVRGDGYTF. CDR3 DNA: TGCGCCAGCAGCCAGCGCCGGGTGGTCCGGGGTGATGGCTACACCTTC.

The chain uses TRBV5-1 and TRBJ1-1; TRBD1 agrees at 7 bases. CDR1 is SGHRS and CDR2 is YFSETQ in the germline V gene. V lost 4 bases and J lost 0; bases outside the gene matches: 3. The CDR3 is made up of 14 amino acids. In nucleotides, the CDR3 is TGCGCCAGCAGCCTGGGACAGATGAACACTGAAGCTTTCTTT. It encodes CASSLGQMNTEAFF. Together with reference TRBV5-1 and TRBJ1-1, the CDR3 gives the full variable domain: KAGVTQTPRYLIKTRGQQVTLSCSPISGHRSVSWYQQTPGQGLQFLFEYFSETQRNKGNFPGRFSGRQFSNSRSEMNVSTLELGDSALYLCASSLGQMNTEAFFGQGTRLTVV.

This clone was counted only a few times. This chain joins TRBV27 and TRBJ2-1, with TRBD1 matching over 10 bases. The CDR3 has 17 amino acids. After removal of 2 bases from V and 6 bases from J, the junction contained 10 bases not matched to a gene. Germline CDR1 is MNHEY and CDR2 is SMNVEV (reference sequence). The CDR3 DNA follows: TGTGCCAGCAGTTTAACCGCCGGGACAGGGGTGACCAATGAGCAGTTCTTC. This encodes CASSLTAGTGVTNEQFF.

This clone was seen a single time. The rearrangement joins TRBV7-3 to TRBJ2-3; 9 bases agree with TRBD2. V lost 2 bases to trimming and J lost 5 bases; unmatched junction nucleotides: 5. Germline loops: CDR1 SGHTA, CDR2 FQGTGA. The CDR3 totals 15 residues. The chain's CDR3 is CASSLGSGSRDTQYF. DNA of the CDR3: TGTGCCAGCAGCTTAGGTAGCGGGAGCCGAGATACGCAGTATTTT.

The chain is built from TRBV19 and TRBJ2-3; 14 positions agree with TRBD2. The CDR3 is made up of 18 amino acids. Germline lookup yields CDR1 LNHDA and CDR2 SQIVND (reference sequence). V shed 5 bases, J shed 1 base, and the junction held 8 bases outside the gene matches. The CDR3 spells CASSSLPTSGRGTDTQYF. CDR3 sequence (DNA): TGTGCCAGTAGTTCTTTACCGACTAGCGGGAGGGGCACAGATACGCAGTATTTT. The full variable domain, its missing parts supplied by reference TRBV19 and TRBJ2-3, is DGGITQSPKYLFRKEGQNVTLSCEQNLNHDAMYWYRQDPGQGLRLIYYSQIVNDFQKGDIAEGYSVSREKKESFPLTVTSAQKNPTAFYLCASSSLPTSGRGTDTQYFGPGTRLTVL.

The chain links TRBV7-8 to TRBJ2-1; D may be TRBD1 (6 bases). Germline CDR1 and CDR2: SGHVS and FQNEAQ. The V end lost 10 bases, the J end lost 1 base, and 20 bases lay between the germline ends. There are 16 residues in the CDR3. In nucleotides, the CDR3 is TGTGCCACAACCCACCTAGGAAGGGGGTCCTACAATGAGCAGTTCTTC. Translation gives CATTHLGRGSYNEQFF.

In DNA form, the CDR3 reads TGTGCCAGCAGCGAAGATGAGTCCGTAGTGGCTTTCTTT. Its translation: CASSEDESVVAFF. The V and J genes are TRBV9 and TRBJ1-1; D remains unclear. Germline-derived CDR1 and CDR2 are SGDLS and YYNGEE. CDR3 length: 13 residues. V lost 3 bases and J 11 bases, leaving 17 bases between the germline ends.